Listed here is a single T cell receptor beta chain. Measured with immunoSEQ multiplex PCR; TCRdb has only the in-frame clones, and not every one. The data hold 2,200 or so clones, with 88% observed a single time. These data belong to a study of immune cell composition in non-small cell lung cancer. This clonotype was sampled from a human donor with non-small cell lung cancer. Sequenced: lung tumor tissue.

The CDR3 region is CASSLAVQGAGEKLFF. The CDR3, as DNA: TGCGCCAGCAGCTTGGCCGTCCAGGGGGCGGGGGAAAAACTGTTTTTT. V usage is TRBV5-1 and J usage is TRBJ1-4; 8 bases line up with TRBD1. Germline CDR1 SGHRS, CDR2 YFSETQ. The CDR3 contains 16 residues. J lost 8 bases, V lost 0 bases, and 9 bases had no gene match.